This note documents a single T cell receptor (beta chain) sequence. As yet, its antigen is unknown. The data belong to a study of early stage breast cancer tumors. Study as a whole: About 70% of the 16 invasive tumors were ER+, PR+ and HER2-.

Study-wide results and limits: In most of the 16 patients, blood comparison separated tumor from normal breast. Tumors had about 2.3-fold higher T cell density than normal breast.

This CDR3 comprises 14 residues. Trimming removed 5 bases at V and 9 bases at J, with 20 bases between. CDR1 and CDR2 (germline): GTSNPN, SVGIG (reference sequence). Tumor samples used roughly 20-50 mg of diced tissue. Produced via immunoSEQ multiplex PCR; TCRdb's table is partial and in-frame only. The repertoire holds roughly 25,000 clones, with about 67% as singletons. The origin of this receptor is a person in their sixties or seventies with breast cancer. Sequencing was done on a sample of breast tumor tissue. The V gene is TRBV30, the J gene TRBJ2-1; TRBD2 might be the D (6 bases). The CDR3 sequence is CAWVNSGVRGEQFF. For the CDR3, the DNA is TGTGCCTGGGTAAATAGCGGAGTCCGGGGTGAGCAGTTCTTC.